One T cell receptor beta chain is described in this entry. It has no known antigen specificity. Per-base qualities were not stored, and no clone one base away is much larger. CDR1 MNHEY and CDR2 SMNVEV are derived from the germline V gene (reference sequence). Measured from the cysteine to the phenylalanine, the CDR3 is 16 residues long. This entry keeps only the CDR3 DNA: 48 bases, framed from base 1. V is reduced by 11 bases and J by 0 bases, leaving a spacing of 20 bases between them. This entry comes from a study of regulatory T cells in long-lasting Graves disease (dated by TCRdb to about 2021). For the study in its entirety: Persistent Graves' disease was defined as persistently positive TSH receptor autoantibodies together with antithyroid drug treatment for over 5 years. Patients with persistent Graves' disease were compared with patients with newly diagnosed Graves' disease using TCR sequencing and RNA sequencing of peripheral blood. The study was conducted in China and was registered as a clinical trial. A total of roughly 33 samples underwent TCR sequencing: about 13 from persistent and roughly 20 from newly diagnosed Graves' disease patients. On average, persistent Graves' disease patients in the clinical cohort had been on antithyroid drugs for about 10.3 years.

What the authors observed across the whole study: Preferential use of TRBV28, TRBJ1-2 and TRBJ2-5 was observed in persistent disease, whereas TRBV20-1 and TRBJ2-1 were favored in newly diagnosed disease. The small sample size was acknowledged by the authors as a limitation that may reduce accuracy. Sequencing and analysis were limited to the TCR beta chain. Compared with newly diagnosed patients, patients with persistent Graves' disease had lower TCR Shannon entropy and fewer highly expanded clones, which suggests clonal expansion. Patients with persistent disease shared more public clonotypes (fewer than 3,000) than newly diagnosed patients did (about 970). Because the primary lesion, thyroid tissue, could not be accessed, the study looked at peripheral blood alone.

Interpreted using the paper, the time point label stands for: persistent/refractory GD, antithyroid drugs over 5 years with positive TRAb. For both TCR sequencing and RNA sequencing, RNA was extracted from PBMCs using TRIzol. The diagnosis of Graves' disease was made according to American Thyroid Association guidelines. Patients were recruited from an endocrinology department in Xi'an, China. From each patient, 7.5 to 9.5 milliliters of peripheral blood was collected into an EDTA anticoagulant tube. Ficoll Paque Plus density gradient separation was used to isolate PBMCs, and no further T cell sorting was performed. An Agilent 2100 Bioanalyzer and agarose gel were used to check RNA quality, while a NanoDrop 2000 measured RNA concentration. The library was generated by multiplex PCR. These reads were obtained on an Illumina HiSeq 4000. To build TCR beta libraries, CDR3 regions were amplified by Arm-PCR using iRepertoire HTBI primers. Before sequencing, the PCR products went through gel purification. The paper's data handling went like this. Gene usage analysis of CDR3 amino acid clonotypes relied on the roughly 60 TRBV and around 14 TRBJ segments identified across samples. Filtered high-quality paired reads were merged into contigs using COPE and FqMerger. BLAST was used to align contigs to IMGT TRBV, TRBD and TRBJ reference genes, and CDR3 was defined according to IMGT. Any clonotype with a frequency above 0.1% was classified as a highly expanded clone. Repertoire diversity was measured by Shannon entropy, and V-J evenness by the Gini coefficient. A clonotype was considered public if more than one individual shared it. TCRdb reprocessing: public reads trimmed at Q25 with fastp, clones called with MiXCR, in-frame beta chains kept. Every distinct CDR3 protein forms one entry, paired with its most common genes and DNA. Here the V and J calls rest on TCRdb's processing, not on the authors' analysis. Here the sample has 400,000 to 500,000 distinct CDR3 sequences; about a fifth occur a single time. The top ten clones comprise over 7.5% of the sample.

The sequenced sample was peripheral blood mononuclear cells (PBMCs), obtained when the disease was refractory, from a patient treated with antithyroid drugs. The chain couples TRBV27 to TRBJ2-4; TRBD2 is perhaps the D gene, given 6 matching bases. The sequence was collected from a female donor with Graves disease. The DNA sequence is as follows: TGTGCCGGCACCTTTATGGGGGGACTAGCCAAAAACATTCAGTACTTC. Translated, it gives CAGTFMGGLAKNIQYF.